These 23 T cell receptor beta chains share one sample of origin, sequenced in a study of shared clonotypes between healthy human individuals. TCRdb's copy holds only in-frame clones and misses some; the assay was immunoSEQ multiplex PCR. The sample has millions of clones, roughly 95% seen once. In the naive CD8 group, cells lacked CD45RO and were positively selected for CCR7, so terminally differentiated effector memory CD45RA+ cells were left out. The sample taken for sequencing was naive CD8+ T cells sorted from blood. These receptors were obtained from a young man in good health.

This clone was picked up one time. The rearrangement uses TRBV5-4 and TRBJ2-7, with 11 positions matching TRBD2. The CDR3 totals 14 residues. Germline CDR1 reads SGHNT; CDR2 reads YYREEE (reference sequence). V gave up 3 bases and J gave up 3 bases; unmatched junction bases: 2. The CDR3: CASSSTSGSYEQYF. CDR3 nucleotides: TGTGCCAGCAGCTCTACTAGCGGGAGCTACGAGCAGTACTTC.

The chain links TRBV5-1 to TRBJ2-3; maybe TRBD2 (6 bases). Trimming took 3 bases from V and 3 from J, leaving 20 bases between them. Germline CDR1 SGHRS, CDR2 YFSETQ. The CDR3 sequence is 17 residues long. The CDR3 DNA reads as TGCGCCAGCAGCTCCCCAGAGGAGGGGCCAGTAACAGATACGCAGTATTTT. Protein sequence: CASSSPEEGPVTDTQYF.

As to this clone: The same CDR3 can be traced to other DNA sequences in this sample. The chain carries TRBV27 and TRBJ2-7; D remains ambiguous. This CDR3 has 13 amino acids. CDR1 and CDR2 from the germline V gene are MNHEY and SMNVEV (reference sequence). The V end was cut by 0 bases, the J end by 2 bases, with 5 bases between. CDR3 protein: CASSLSSPYEQYF. CDR3 sequence (DNA): TGTGCCAGCAGTTTATCATCCCCCTACGAGCAGTACTTC.

A word on this clone: The same CDR3 arises from other DNA sequences in this sample as well. The V gene is TRBV5-6, the J gene TRBJ2-7; 9 bases are shared with TRBD1. Trimming took 5 bases from V and 1 from J; bases not matched to a gene: 7. The CDR3 contains 15 residues. Germline V CDR1 and CDR2: SGHDT, YYEEEE. The CDR3 loop is CASSSTGTGSYEQYF. The CDR3 DNA is TGTGCCAGCAGTTCAACCGGGACAGGGTCCTACGAGCAGTACTTC.

The chain couples TRBV5-4 to TRBJ1-1, with D hard to call. The CDR3 consists of 13 residues. CDR1 is SGHNT and CDR2 is YYREEE in the germline V gene (reference sequence). Trimming took off 0 bases at V and 6 bases at J, with 9 bases between the two ends. The CDR3 reads CASSLERGPEAFF. The CDR3 region has the DNA TGTGCCAGCAGCTTGGAACGGGGTCCTGAAGCTTTCTTT.

The chain couples TRBV5-4 to TRBJ2-5; 7 nucleotides line up with TRBD1. CDR3 size: 13 residues. Germline CDR1 SGHNT, CDR2 YYREEE (reference sequence). V gave up 3 bases and J gave up 4 bases; unmatched junction bases: 3. CDR3 in DNA: TGTGCCAGCAGCTCGGGACAGTCAGAGACCCAGTACTTC. Protein sequence: CASSSGQSETQYF. The complete variable domain, with remaining parts taken from reference TRBV5-4 and TRBJ2-5, reads ETGVTQSPTHLIKTRGQQVTLRCSSQSGHNTVSWYQQALGQGPQFIFQYYREEENGRGNFPPRFSGLQFPNYSSELNVNALELDDSALYLCASSSGQSETQYFGPGTRLLVL.

The CDR3 region has the DNA TGTGCCAGCAGAGAAAGCCAGGGAAACACCATATATTTT. Translation gives CASRESQGNTIYF. The V gene is TRBV2, the J gene TRBJ1-3; D unresolved. This CDR3 region has 13 residues. V lost 6 bases to trimming and J lost 4 bases, with 10 bases between them. From germline, CDR1 is SNHLY and CDR2 FYNNEI. The full variable domain, its missing parts supplied by reference TRBV2 and TRBJ1-3, is EPEVTQTPSHQVTQMGQEVILRCVPISNHLYFYWYRQILGQKVEFLVSFYNNEISEKSEIFDDQFSVERPDGSNFTLKIRSTKLEDSAMYFCASRESQGNTIYFGEGSWLTVV.

The chain couples TRBV6-1 to TRBJ2-3; 9 positions agree with TRBD2. V trimming: 2 bases; J trimming: 3 bases; junction bases outside the gene matches: 6. This CDR3 spans 16 amino acids. Germline CDR1 reads MNHNS; CDR2 reads SASEGT. DNA for the CDR3: TGTGCCAGCAGTGAATTTGAGCGGGGGGAGACAGATACGCAGTATTTT. Its translation is CASSEFERGETDTQYF.

The V and J genes are TRBV5-6 and TRBJ2-5; 9 nucleotides align to TRBD1. The trim removed 2 bases at V and 5 bases at J, leaving 10 bases unmatched. The CDR3 extends over 16 amino acids. Germline CDR1 is SGHDT and CDR2 is YYEEEE. The CDR3 loop is CASSLYRGRDSETQYF. The CDR3 DNA sequence: TGTGCCAGCAGCTTATACAGGGGGCGCGATTCGGAGACCCAGTACTTC.

This clone was seen more than once but under ten times. J is TRBJ2-1 and V is TRBV6-5, with TRBD1 as a possible D gene (6 bases). The CDR3 contains 13 residues. Germline V gene lookup returns CDR1 MNHEY and CDR2 SVGAGI. V was shortened by 5 bases and J by 7 bases, with 12 bases between the two germline ends. CDR3 sequence (DNA): TGTGCCAGCAGTAACACAGGGAAAAATGAGCAGTTCTTC. Protein product: CASSNTGKNEQFF.

The chain combines TRBV6-1 with TRBJ2-3; D remains ambiguous. This CDR3 spans 12 amino acids. Trimming removed 6 bases at V and 6 bases at J, with 10 bases between. Germline V lookup: CDR1 MNHNS, CDR2 SASEGT. The CDR3 here is CASSLYRDTQYF. Here the CDR3 DNA reads TGTGCCAGCAGCCTATATCGGGATACGCAGTATTTT.

Only one count was recorded for this clone. V usage is TRBV21-1 and J usage is TRBJ2-1; the table gives TRBD2 as D, unverified against the DNA. TRBV21-1 is a listed pseudogene. The CDR3 is 16 amino acids. The CDR3 loop is CASTGLAGGLWNEQFF. The CDR3 nucleotides read TGTGCCAGCACTGGACTAGCGGGGGGGCTATGGAATGAGCAGTTCTTC.

This chain joins TRBV7-9 and TRBJ1-2; D is ambiguous. The germline gives CDR1 SEHNR, CDR2 FQNEAQ (reference sequence). The CDR3 extends over 13 amino acids. V gave up 5 bases and J gave up 3 bases, with 10 bases separating them. The CDR3 here is CASSQRADYGYTF. The DNA for the CDR3 is TGTGCCAGCAGCCAACGTGCTGACTATGGCTACACCTTC.

The genes are TRBV10-3 and TRBJ2-3, with 7 bases matching TRBD2. V lost 8 bases, J lost 0 bases, and 11 bases stayed unmatched. Germline V CDR1 and CDR2: ENHRY, SYGVKD. The CDR3 contains 16 residues. CDR3 region: CAIGPSSGPSTDTQYF. The CDR3 nucleotides read TGTGCCATCGGGCCCTCTAGCGGACCAAGCACAGATACGCAGTATTTT.

V usage is TRBV4-3 and J usage is TRBJ1-2, with D perhaps TRBD1 (5 bases). Between the trimmed V and J ends, which lost 0 bases and 1 base, there was a span of 15 bases. CDR1 is LGHNA and CDR2 is YSLEER in the germline V gene. The CDR3 is 17 residues long. DNA for the CDR3: TGCGCCAGCAGCCAAGACGGGGCAGATACTCTTAACTATGGCTACACCTTC. Amino acid sequence: CASSQDGADTLNYGYTF.

This clone was found once. The chain couples TRBV10-3 to TRBJ2-3, with TRBD2 matching 10 bases. This CDR3 spans 14 amino acids. With V trimmed by 5 bases and J by 4 bases, 3 bases remained unmatched. CDR1 is ENHRY and CDR2 is SYGVKD in the germline V gene. DNA for the CDR3: TGTGCCATCAGTACTAGCGGGGCTCCAGATACGCAGTATTTT. This codes for CAISTSGAPDTQYF.

DNA of the CDR3: TGTGCCAGCAGTGAAGGGTGGAGGATGGACGGGGAGCTGTTTTTT. Translated, it gives CASSEGWRMDGELFF. The chain employs TRBV6-1 and TRBJ2-2, with a possible D match to TRBD2 (5 bases). The CDR3 covers 15 residues. V lost 1 base to trimming and J lost 7 bases, with 13 bases between them. Germline V CDR1 and CDR2: MNHNS, SASEGT.

This sequence joins TRBV2 and TRBJ2-3, with D possibly being TRBD1 (5 bases). The V end was cut by 8 bases, the J end by 3 bases, with 12 bases between. CDR1 is SNHLY, CDR2 FYNNEI, per germline. There are 13 residues in the CDR3. The CDR3 DNA is TGTGCCAGCCCCAGGGTCCTAACAGATACGCAGTATTTT. Residues: CASPRVLTDTQYF.

This rearrangement joins TRBV30 to TRBJ1-2; possibly TRBD1 for D (6 bases). The CDR3 runs to 14 residues. Trimming cost V 1 base and J 6 bases, with 15 bases left between them. Germline values: CDR1 GTSNPN, CDR2 SVGIG (reference sequence). CDR3 sequence reads: CAWSEGQGSDGYTF. The CDR3 nucleotides are TGTGCCTGGAGTGAAGGGCAGGGGTCGGATGGCTACACCTTC.

The V gene is TRBV4-1, the J gene TRBJ2-7; perhaps TRBD1 as D (5 bases). CDR1 is MGHRA, CDR2 YSYEKL, per germline. Trimming removed 5 bases at V and 0 bases at J, with 8 bases between. This CDR3 has 13 amino acids. The CDR3 is CASSRQISYEQYF. The CDR3 bases are TGCGCCAGCAGCAGACAGATCTCCTACGAGCAGTACTTC.

The chain joins TRBV4-3 to TRBJ2-7; 8 bases agree with TRBD2. This CDR3 has 16 amino acids. The germline V gene has CDR1 LGHNA and CDR2 YSLEER. The V gene end was trimmed by 0 bases and the J gene end by 6 bases; junction bases not matched to a gene: 10. The CDR3 DNA sequence: TGCGCCAGCAGCCAAGAACTAGGCCGGGAGGGCCGCGAGCAGTACTTC. Translation gives CASSQELGREGREQYF.

In regard to this clone: The same CDR3 arises from other DNA sequences in this sample as well. This rearrangement joins TRBV9 to TRBJ2-3; D unclear. This CDR3 is 13 amino acids long. CDR1 and CDR2 (germline): SGDLS, YYNGEE. The V and J ends lost 0 bases and 3 bases respectively, with 5 bases between them. In DNA form, the CDR3 reads TGTGCCAGCAGCGTAGTTTCAACAGATACGCAGTATTTT. The encoded protein is CASSVVSTDTQYF.

V usage is TRBV7-8 and J usage is TRBJ2-7, with unresolved D. The ends were cut back, 0 bases at V and 0 bases at J, with 9 bases in the middle. Per the germline V gene, CDR1 is SGHVS and CDR2 is FQNEAQ. CDR3 size: 15 residues. The CDR3 DNA reads TGTGCCAGCAGCTTAGCCAGGTTTAGCTCCTACGAGCAGTACTTC. It translates to CASSLARFSSYEQYF.